This T cell receptor (beta chain) was captured by sequencing in a study of T-cell memory formation after mild COVID-19. Study observations and caveats: The pre-infection memory compartment contained some responding clones, suggesting cross-reactive memory joined. Contracting clones from day 15 to 85 showed balanced CD4/CD8; later expanders favored CD4+.

Constant-segment-primed 5'RACE gave TCR alpha and TCR beta cDNA libraries with sample barcodes and UMIs. One entry per CDR3 protein results from TCRdb running MiXCR on the 5' RACE reads. Here the sample spans hundreds of thousands of distinct CDR3 sequences, roughly 17% being singletons. The CDR3 extends over 18 amino acids. The V gene lost 0 bases and the J gene lost 0 bases, with 15 bases spanning the gap. The germline V gene has CDR1 KGHSH and CDR2 LQKENI. As regards this clonotype: Antigen: not known.

What was sequenced was PBMCs or a T cell subset sorted from them (not recorded which). J is TRBJ1-3 and V is TRBV18; D might be TRBD1 (5 bases). The TCR was taken from an adult woman who had mild COVID-19 (a few samples of this study predate the infection). Cell type and time point are not known. The CDR3 region has the DNA TGTGCCAGCTCACCACCGGACAAGGCGCTCATCTCTGGAAACACCATATATTTT. This codes for CASSPPDKALISGNTIYF.